The rows below give T cell receptor beta chains drawn from one sample of a study of PD-L1 blockade in urothelial cancer. Repertoires were generated with immunoSEQ multiplex PCR, while TCRdb's copy carries only in-frame clones and drops some. Of about 80,000 clones detected, about 82% appear once; the ten largest clones hold about 6.9%. The sequencing here drew on PBMCs, taken around atezolizumab (anti-PD-L1) treatment. These receptors were collected from a man in his forties with urothelial cancer. CDR3s leave out the opening cysteine and the closing phenylalanine or tryptophan.

TRBV5-8,TRBJ2-3,ASSPVGGNTDTQY
TRBV15,TRBJ2-5,ATSRGGRQGHQETQY
TRBV27,TRBJ2-6,ASSLYLSGANVLT
TRBV28,TRBJ1-2,ALNRGVNYGYT
TRBV7-6,TRBJ2-7,ASSLDEGTGLYEQY
TRBV5-1,TRBJ2-1,ASSVTSSYNEQF
TRBV4-1,TRBJ2-3,ASSRGVGRRREGTDTQY
TRBV9,TRBJ2-3,ASSVTSGVWDTQY
TRBV7-9,TRBJ1-4,ASSSYSGTLGTNEKLF
TRBV28,TRBJ2-1,ASSSGLTFNEQF
TRBV28,TRBJ1-1,ASSSVPAGEEAF
TRBV19,TRBJ2-3,ASTSRDTQY
TRBV7-9,TRBJ1-2,ASSIQTGGGGYT
TRBV6-1,TRBJ1-1,ASSEAGQGGTEAF
TRBV7-2,TRBJ2-5,ASSHSSGTFLETQY
TRBV10-3,TRBJ2-5,ATSSGKGETQY
TRBV7-9,TRBJ2-1,ASSPLGARDNEQF
TRBV5-8,TRBJ1-1,ASRTGHKNTEAF
TRBV7-8,TRBJ1-5,ASSGGTANQPQH
TRBV6-1,TRBJ1-2,ASSANSGYT
TRBV18,TRBJ1-1,ASSNSWRNTEAF
TRBV11-3,TRBJ2-7,ASSFGVSGNREQY
TRBV6-6,TRBJ1-2,ASTPEVGGYT
TRBV19,TRBJ2-7,ATSDSLSYEQY